These T cell receptor beta chains were read from a single sample in a study of T-cell reconstitution after alpha-beta-depleted transplantation in children. TCRdb re-called the PCR reads with MiXCR, one entry per CDR3 protein. The data show about 830,000 distinct CDR3 sequences, roughly 15% seen once. The sequencing here drew on PBMCs, mostly from graft donor cells, taken 360 days after TCRalphabeta/CD19-depleted stem cell transplant. These receptors were obtained from a male patient between 5 and 17 years old who had a stem cell transplant for acute lymphoblastic leukemia, so the T cells may come from the graft donor. CDR3s include the opening cysteine and the closing phenylalanine or tryptophan. Each record gives: D gene, clone size, J gene, V gene, CDR3 protein, CDR3 DNA. A D gene is named only where the DNA matches it firmly. A clone size is listed for some rows: how often the clone was seen (once, few, many), or a class if it is expanded.

D gene: TRBD2; clone size: many; J gene: TRBJ2-7; V gene: TRBV28; CDR3 protein: CASSLWGLAGSYEQYF; CDR3 DNA: TGTGCCAGCAGTTTATGGGGCCTAGCGGGTTCCTACGAGCAGTACTTC
D gene: NA; clone size: many; J gene: TRBJ2-7; V gene: TRBV9; CDR3 protein: CASSVERGEQYF; CDR3 DNA: TGTGCCAGCAGCGTAGAGAGGGGCGAGCAGTACTTC
D gene: NA; clone size: few; J gene: TRBJ2-7; V gene: TRBV6-1; CDR3 protein: CASRTHGSRADEQYF; CDR3 DNA: TGTGCCAGCAGAACACACGGGAGCAGGGCCGACGAGCAGTACTTC
D gene: NA; clone size: NA; J gene: TRBJ1-1; V gene: TRBV19; CDR3 protein: CASSIRGTEAFF; CDR3 DNA: TGTGCCAGTAGTATACGAGGGACTGAAGCTTTCTTT
D gene: NA; clone size: few; J gene: TRBJ2-2; V gene: TRBV12-3/TRBV12-4; CDR3 protein: CASSPNRGGNTGELFF; CDR3 DNA: TGTGCCAGCAGTCCGAACAGGGGAGGGAACACCGGGGAGCTGTTTTTT
D gene: NA; clone size: NA; J gene: TRBJ1-2; V gene: TRBV5-1; CDR3 protein: CASSYGTHYGYTF; CDR3 DNA: TGCGCCAGCAGCTATGGGACACACTATGGCTACACCTTC
D gene: NA; clone size: NA; J gene: TRBJ1-4; V gene: TRBV20-1; CDR3 protein: CSATPGHSEKLFF; CDR3 DNA: TGCAGTGCTACCCCAGGGCACAGTGAAAAACTGTTTTTT
D gene: TRBD2; clone size: NA; J gene: TRBJ2-3; V gene: TRBV27; CDR3 protein: CASSRSGRALDTQYF; CDR3 DNA: TGTGCCAGCAGCCGAAGCGGGAGGGCCTTAGATACGCAGTATTTT
D gene: TRBD1; clone size: few; J gene: TRBJ1-5; V gene: TRBV20-1; CDR3 protein: CSARRQGPDQPQHF; CDR3 DNA: TGCAGTGCTAGGCGACAGGGACCGGATCAGCCCCAGCATTTT
D gene: NA; clone size: few; J gene: TRBJ1-1; V gene: TRBV5-1; CDR3 protein: CASSLKWGYTEAFF; CDR3 DNA: TGCGCCAGCAGCTTGAAATGGGGTTACACTGAAGCTTTCTTT
D gene: NA; clone size: NA; J gene: TRBJ2-5; V gene: TRBV18; CDR3 protein: CASSSASLETQYF; CDR3 DNA: TGTGCCAGCTCATCAGCTAGCCTCGAGACCCAGTACTTC
D gene: TRBD2; clone size: NA; J gene: TRBJ2-2; V gene: TRBV20-1; CDR3 protein: CSARAGGRIYTGELFF; CDR3 DNA: TGCAGTGCTAGAGCTGGCGGGAGGATATACACCGGGGAGCTGTTTTTT
D gene: NA; clone size: NA; J gene: TRBJ2-7; V gene: TRBV5-5; CDR3 protein: CASGSAPTVSIPYEQYF; CDR3 DNA: TGTGCCAGCGGCTCCGCGCCTACGGTTTCAATCCCCTACGAGCAGTACTTC
D gene: NA; clone size: few; J gene: TRBJ2-2; V gene: TRBV18; CDR3 protein: CASSPAGLVNTGELFF; CDR3 DNA: TGTGCCAGCTCACCCGCGGGACTCGTGAACACCGGGGAGCTGTTTTTT
D gene: NA; clone size: few; J gene: TRBJ2-3; V gene: TRBV3-1; CDR3 protein: CASSRKKGLRADTQYF; CDR3 DNA: TGTGCCAGCAGCCGAAAAAAGGGCTTGAGGGCAGATACGCAGTATTTT
D gene: NA; clone size: NA; J gene: TRBJ2-7; V gene: TRBV10-3; CDR3 protein: CAIDPGDLSYEQYF; CDR3 DNA: TGTGCCATCGACCCCGGGGACCTCTCCTACGAGCAGTACTTC
D gene: NA; clone size: few; J gene: TRBJ2-3; V gene: TRBV29-1; CDR3 protein: CSVDGGSRDHTDTQYF; CDR3 DNA: TGCAGCGTTGACGGGGGCAGTCGGGACCACACAGATACGCAGTATTTT
D gene: NA; clone size: few; J gene: TRBJ2-2; V gene: TRBV7-9; CDR3 protein: CASSLYQGNTGELFF; CDR3 DNA: TGTGCCAGCAGCTTATACCAGGGGAATACCGGGGAGCTGTTTTTT
D gene: NA; clone size: once; J gene: TRBJ1-1; V gene: TRBV29-1; CDR3 protein: CSGTVGVTEAFF; CDR3 DNA: TGCAGCGGGACCGTCGGAGTAACTGAAGCTTTCTTT
D gene: TRBD2; clone size: many; J gene: TRBJ2-5; V gene: TRBV6-5; CDR3 protein: CASSLGLAGVYETQYF; CDR3 DNA: TGTGCCAGCAGCCTAGGGCTAGCGGGAGTTTACGAGACCCAGTACTTC
D gene: TRBD1; clone size: NA; J gene: TRBJ2-2; V gene: TRBV15; CDR3 protein: CATSRDRTTNTGELFF; CDR3 DNA: TGTGCCACCAGCAGGGACAGGACCACGAACACCGGGGAGCTGTTTTTT
D gene: TRBD1; clone size: NA; J gene: TRBJ2-6; V gene: TRBV3-1; CDR3 protein: CASSQTGTGSYFRSGANVLTF; CDR3 DNA: TGTGCCAGCAGCCAGACCGGGACAGGGTCGTATTTCCGCTCTGGGGCCAACGTCCTGACTTTC
D gene: NA; clone size: NA; J gene: TRBJ2-1; V gene: TRBV18; CDR3 protein: CASSPPNRSYNEQFF; CDR3 DNA: TGTGCCAGCTCACCACCGAATAGATCCTACAATGAGCAGTTCTTC
D gene: NA; clone size: few; J gene: TRBJ2-2; V gene: TRBV27; CDR3 protein: CASSVDNTGELFF; CDR3 DNA: TGTGCCAGCAGTGTAGACAACACCGGGGAGCTGTTTTTT
D gene: TRBD2; clone size: NA; J gene: TRBJ2-1; V gene: TRBV29-1; CDR3 protein: CSPLRGIEQFF; CDR3 DNA: TGCAGCCCACTGCGGGGGATTGAGCAGTTCTTC
D gene: NA; clone size: NA; J gene: TRBJ2-5; V gene: TRBV15; CDR3 protein: CATSRDRVDQETQYF; CDR3 DNA: TGTGCCACCAGCAGAGATCGGGTAGACCAAGAGACCCAGTACTTC
D gene: NA; clone size: few; J gene: TRBJ1-4; V gene: TRBV3-1; CDR3 protein: CASSSLGWGSRNEKLFF; CDR3 DNA: TGTGCCAGCAGCTCACTGGGATGGGGTAGCCGTAATGAAAAACTGTTTTTT
D gene: TRBD2; clone size: NA; J gene: TRBJ2-1; V gene: TRBV24-1; CDR3 protein: CATSGRGVSGSHEQFF; CDR3 DNA: TGTGCCACCAGTGGCCGAGGGGTTAGCGGGAGTCATGAGCAGTTCTTC
D gene: TRBD2; clone size: NA; J gene: TRBJ2-1; V gene: TRBV7-3; CDR3 protein: CASSPPGLTYNEQFF; CDR3 DNA: TGTGCCAGCAGCCCCCCGGGACTAACCTACAATGAGCAGTTCTTC
D gene: TRBD2; clone size: many; J gene: TRBJ2-5; V gene: TRBV5-1; CDR3 protein: CASSTGLAGEETQYF; CDR3 DNA: TGCGCCAGCAGCACAGGACTAGCGGGGGAAGAGACCCAGTACTTC
D gene: NA; clone size: NA; J gene: TRBJ2-2; V gene: TRBV9; CDR3 protein: CASNRASTGELFF; CDR3 DNA: TGTGCCAGCAACAGGGCGTCCACCGGGGAGCTGTTTTTT
D gene: TRBD1; clone size: NA; J gene: TRBJ2-2; V gene: TRBV7-3; CDR3 protein: CASSLIFGETGVAGELFF; CDR3 DNA: TGTGCCAGCAGCTTAATATTCGGGGAGACAGGGGTAGCCGGGGAGCTGTTTTTT
D gene: TRBD2; clone size: few; J gene: TRBJ2-3; V gene: TRBV9; CDR3 protein: CASSVRLAGEGSADTQYF; CDR3 DNA: TGTGCCAGCAGCGTACGACTAGCGGGAGAGGGTAGCGCAGATACGCAGTATTTT
D gene: NA; clone size: NA; J gene: TRBJ1-3; V gene: TRBV5-1; CDR3 protein: CASSLEGPLSGNTIYF; CDR3 DNA: TGCGCCAGCAGCTTGGAGGGGCCCCTCTCTGGAAACACCATATATTTT
D gene: NA; clone size: NA; J gene: TRBJ2-7; V gene: TRBV12-3/TRBV12-4; CDR3 protein: CASSSWRKGSYEQYF; CDR3 DNA: TGTGCCAGCAGTTCCTGGAGAAAGGGGTCCTACGAGCAGTACTTC
D gene: NA; clone size: few; J gene: TRBJ2-4; V gene: TRBV4-1; CDR3 protein: CASSQDLRRPNTQYF; CDR3 DNA: TGCGCCAGCAGCCAAGATCTGAGGCGGCCCAACACTCAGTACTTC
D gene: NA; clone size: NA; J gene: TRBJ2-3; V gene: TRBV19; CDR3 protein: CASSMQPISTDTQYF; CDR3 DNA: TGTGCCAGTAGTATGCAGCCAATAAGCACAGATACGCAGTATTTT
D gene: NA; clone size: NA; J gene: TRBJ2-5; V gene: TRBV5-1; CDR3 protein: CASTSGLKETQYF; CDR3 DNA: TGCGCCAGCACCTCCGGACTCAAAGAGACCCAGTACTTC
D gene: NA; clone size: few; J gene: TRBJ2-7; V gene: TRBV7-6; CDR3 protein: CASSLGGGGTYEQYF; CDR3 DNA: TGTGCCAGCAGCTTAGGAGGGGGAGGCACGTACGAGCAGTACTTC
D gene: NA; clone size: NA; J gene: TRBJ2-5; V gene: TRBV27; CDR3 protein: CASSLGLPEYQETQYF; CDR3 DNA: TGTGCCAGCAGTTTAGGGCTTCCAGAATACCAAGAGACCCAGTACTTC
D gene: TRBD2; clone size: NA; J gene: TRBJ2-3; V gene: TRBV6-6; CDR3 protein: CASSLKREGRYF; CDR3 DNA: TGTGCCAGCAGCCTGAAGCGGGAGGGCCGGTATTTT
D gene: TRBD2; clone size: few; J gene: TRBJ2-5; V gene: TRBV12-3/TRBV12-4; CDR3 protein: CASSLGGGPETQYF; CDR3 DNA: TGTGCCAGCAGTTTAGGGGGAGGGCCGGAGACCCAGTACTTC
D gene: TRBD2; clone size: few; J gene: TRBJ2-7; V gene: TRBV19; CDR3 protein: CASTPLAELYEQYF; CDR3 DNA: TGTGCCAGTACCCCACTAGCGGAGCTCTACGAGCAGTACTTC
D gene: NA; clone size: NA; J gene: TRBJ2-1; V gene: TRBV12-3/TRBV12-4; CDR3 protein: CASSLWGLGTQVNEQFF; CDR3 DNA: TGTGCCAGCAGTCTTTGGGGCCTCGGGACACAAGTCAATGAGCAGTTCTTC
D gene: TRBD2; clone size: few; J gene: TRBJ2-5; V gene: TRBV7-6; CDR3 protein: CASSEPASGRGRETQYF; CDR3 DNA: TGTGCCAGCAGCGAACCCGCTAGCGGGAGAGGTCGGGAGACCCAGTACTTC
D gene: TRBD2; clone size: NA; J gene: TRBJ2-1; V gene: TRBV9; CDR3 protein: CASSLNLAGESSYNEQFF; CDR3 DNA: TGTGCCAGCAGCTTAAACCTAGCGGGGGAAAGCTCCTACAATGAGCAGTTCTTC
D gene: TRBD2; clone size: NA; J gene: TRBJ2-6; V gene: TRBV9; CDR3 protein: CASSAVGAWDYLNSGANVLTF; CDR3 DNA: TGTGCCAGCAGCGCAGTAGGGGCCTGGGACTACCTAAACTCTGGGGCCAACGTCCTGACTTTC
D gene: NA; clone size: many; J gene: TRBJ2-1; V gene: TRBV24-1; CDR3 protein: CATSDFSTEQFF; CDR3 DNA: TGTGCCACCAGTGATTTCTCGACTGAGCAGTTCTTC
D gene: TRBD2; clone size: few; J gene: TRBJ2-7; V gene: TRBV29-1; CDR3 protein: CSVVLAGGEQYF; CDR3 DNA: TGCAGCGTTGTCCTAGCGGGAGGCGAGCAGTACTTC
D gene: TRBD2; clone size: NA; J gene: TRBJ2-7; V gene: TRBV20-1; CDR3 protein: CSAGAGGGGYYEQYF; CDR3 DNA: TGCAGTGCGGGAGCGGGGGGCGGTGGCTACTACGAGCAGTACTTC
D gene: NA; clone size: many; J gene: TRBJ2-7; V gene: TRBV27; CDR3 protein: CASSGRTRDEQYF; CDR3 DNA: TGTGCCAGCAGTGGTCGTACCCGGGACGAGCAGTACTTC
D gene: NA; clone size: NA; J gene: TRBJ1-2; V gene: TRBV7-9; CDR3 protein: CASSSFRGPTYGYTF; CDR3 DNA: TGTGCCAGCAGCTCCTTCAGGGGCCCAACCTATGGCTACACCTTC
D gene: NA; clone size: few; J gene: TRBJ2-1; V gene: TRBV9; CDR3 protein: CASSVARVVINEQFF; CDR3 DNA: TGTGCCAGCAGCGTAGCTCGGGTGGTAATCAATGAGCAGTTCTTC